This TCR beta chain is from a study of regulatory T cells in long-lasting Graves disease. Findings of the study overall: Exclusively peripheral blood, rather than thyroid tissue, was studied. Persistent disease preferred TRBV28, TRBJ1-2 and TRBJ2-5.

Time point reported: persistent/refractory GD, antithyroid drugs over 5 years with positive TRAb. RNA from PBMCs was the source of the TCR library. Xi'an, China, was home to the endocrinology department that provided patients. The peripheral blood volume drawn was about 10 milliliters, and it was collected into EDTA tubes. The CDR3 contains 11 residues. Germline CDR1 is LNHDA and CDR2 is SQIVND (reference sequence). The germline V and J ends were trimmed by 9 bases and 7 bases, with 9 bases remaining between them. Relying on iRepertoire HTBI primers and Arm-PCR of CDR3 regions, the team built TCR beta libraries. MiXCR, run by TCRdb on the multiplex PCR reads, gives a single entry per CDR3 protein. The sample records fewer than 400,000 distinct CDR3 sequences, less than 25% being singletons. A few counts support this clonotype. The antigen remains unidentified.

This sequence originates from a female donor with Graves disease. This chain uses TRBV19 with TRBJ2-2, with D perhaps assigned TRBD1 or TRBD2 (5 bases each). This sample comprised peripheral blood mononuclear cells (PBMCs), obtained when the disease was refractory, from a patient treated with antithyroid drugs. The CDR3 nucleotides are TGTGCCAGCAGGGAGATCGGGGAGCTGTTTTTT. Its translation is CASREIGELFF.